These 10 T cell receptor beta chains were sequenced from one sample in a study of CXCR3-negative and CXCR3-positive naive CD8 T cells. Findings and caveats of the study: Naive cells with CXCR3 showed TRB CDR3s that were more hydrophobic than those in CXCR3-negative naive cells.

Preparation of TRB cDNA libraries relied on 5' RACE carrying UMI labels. No DNA is given; TCRdb re-called the 5' RACE reads and lists each CDR3 protein once. The specimen's table records under 60,000 distinct CDR3 sequences. These receptors' targets are unknown. The specimen was naive CXCR3+ CD8+ T cells from blood. The subset here: CD45RO-CCR7+CD27+CD95- naive CD8+ T cells expressing CXCR3 (TNR3+). These receptors came from a human donor in good health. Some clones in this sample may be carry-over from other donors' samples.

V and J are TRBV6-2 or TRBV6-3 and TRBJ1-4. CDR1 and CDR2 from the germline V gene are MNHEY and SVGEGT. This CDR3 is 15 amino acids long. The CDR3 loop is CASSWRTAFDEKLFF.

The chain uses TRBV27 and TRBJ2-2. The CDR3 runs to 14 residues. Germline V gives CDR1 MNHEY, CDR2 SMNVEV (reference sequence). CDR3 in amino acids: CASSLSGNTGELFF.

The chain combines TRBV18 with TRBJ2-7; lacking DNA, the TRBD1 call made by TCRdb goes unchecked. This CDR3 spans 14 amino acids. CDR1 is KGHSH, CDR2 LQKENI, per germline. CDR3 region: CASSPGTGGYEQYF.

The V gene is TRBV12-3 or TRBV12-4, the J gene TRBJ2-5; TCRdb picks TRBD2, but there is no DNA to check that call. The CDR3 covers 15 residues. This chain's CDR3 is CASSLLAGVQETQYF.

V and J are TRBV7-9 and TRBJ2-7. This CDR3 region has 14 residues. Germline-derived CDR1 and CDR2 are SEHNR and FQNEAQ (reference sequence). CDR3 sequence reads: CASSPPTSLYEQYF.

V and J are TRBV7-2 and TRBJ2-7; TCRdb lists TRBD2, though no DNA is available to test this call. Germline CDR1 is SGHTA and CDR2 is FQGNSA. The CDR3 is 16 residues long. CDR3 region: CASSHPLAGPPYEQYF.

The genes are TRBV11-2 and TRBJ2-7. This CDR3 region has 13 residues. Germline assignment: CDR1 SGHAT and CDR2 FQNNGV. CDR3 loop: CASTMSSSYEQYF.

This rearrangement joins TRBV4-2 to TRBJ1-2; TCRdb gives TRBD1 as the D gene, but with no DNA this cannot be confirmed. Per germline, CDR1 LGHNA and CDR2 YNFKEQ. This CDR3 is built from 16 residues. CDR3: CASSQVWDRGHYGYTF.

CDR3 amino acids: CASSTGTGNSYEQYF. The gene calls are TRBV7-9 and TRBJ2-7; TCRdb indicates TRBD1, and absent DNA this call remains unverified. This CDR3 region has 15 residues. Germline CDR1 reads SEHNR; CDR2 reads FQNEAQ (reference sequence).

J is TRBJ2-1 and V is TRBV29-1. Germline V gene sequence: CDR1 SQVTM, CDR2 ANQGSEA. The CDR3 consists of 16 residues. CDR3 region: CSVEDLSATSYNEQFF.